This TCR beta chain was obtained from a study of blood T cells in healthy people across ages. General study points: Unsorted PBMC input precluded a conclusive naive versus antigen-experienced comparison.

The CDR3 covers 16 residues. CDR1 is SGHVS and CDR2 is FQNEAQ in the germline V gene. In terms of origin and age, donors were healthy Caucasian individuals from Russia aged about 6 to 95. As to this clonotype: Its antigen is not known.

The authors ran a second PCR of about 7 to 12 cycles using a sample-barcoded 5' primer and a J-beta primer mix. Any given sample supplied a minimum of 2.5 million CDR3-containing paired-end reads. In TCRdb, the 5' RACE reads were re-called with MiXCR into one record per CDR3 protein. The repertoire holds 1.5 million to 2 million distinct CDR3 sequences, with 28% as singletons. The V gene is TRBV7-8, the J gene TRBJ2-7; D gene uncertain. The DNA matches TRBJ2-5 better at its end, which makes the J call doubtful. Sequenced sample: blood. The sequence was obtained from a woman in her 30s in good health. CDR3 sequence (DNA): TGTGCCAGCAGCTTAGCGCACGGCGCCGCCCAAGAGACCCAGTACTTC. This codes for CASSLAHGAAQETQYF.